Below are 13 T cell receptor beta chains sequenced from a single sample in a study of immune characterization of retroperitoneal liposarcoma. MiXCR, run by TCRdb on the PCR reads, gives a single entry per CDR3 protein. The table shows 9,500 to 14,000 distinct CDR3 sequences, with roughly 22% occurring only once. Sequencing input: blood. Source of these receptors: a female donor with retroperitoneal liposarcoma.

This clonotype was seen repeatedly, ten times or more. This chain connects TRBV6-6 to TRBJ1-1; D is perhaps TRBD1 (6 bases). CDR1 is MNHNY, CDR2 SVGAGI, per germline (reference sequence). The CDR3 spans 14 residues. The V end was cut by 5 bases, the J end by 1 base, with 11 bases between. The CDR3 DNA follows: TGTGCCAGCAGTCCGGGACAAACGAACACTGAAGCTTTCTTT. Its translation is CASSPGQTNTEAFF.

This clonotype turned up a few times. For the CDR3, the DNA is TGTGCCAGCAGTCGGACAGGGGGGGAAAAACTGTTTTTT. It is translated as CASSRTGGEKLFF. The chain uses TRBV6-1 and TRBJ1-4, with 10 nucleotides matching TRBD1. CDR3 length equals 13 residues. J gave up 8 bases and V 5 bases, and 2 bases lay outside the gene matches. Germline V CDR1 and CDR2: MNHNS, SASEGT.

This clonotype turned up a few times. For the CDR3, the DNA is TGTGCCACCAGTGATTTCCCTTCCCCTGATACGCAGTATTTT. Its translation: CATSDFPSPDTQYF. This chain joins TRBV24-1 and TRBJ2-3; no reliable D call. The V gene lost 1 base and the J gene lost 6 bases, with 10 bases spanning the gap. The length of the CDR3 is 14 residues. CDR1 KGHDR and CDR2 SFDVKD come from the germline V gene.

The sample holds a few counts of this clonotype. This sequence joins TRBV6-1 and TRBJ2-1; TRBD1 aligns across 10 bases. The V gene's germline CDR1 is MNHNS and CDR2 SASEGT. The V gene end was trimmed by 10 bases and the J gene end by 3 bases; junction bases not matched to a gene: 3. The CDR3 contains 13 residues. The chain's CDR3 is CATRTGGYNEQFF. CDR3 DNA sequence: TGTGCCACCAGGACAGGGGGCTACAATGAGCAGTTCTTC.

The chain carries TRBV27 and TRBJ2-1; D ambiguous. Trimming removed 2 bases from V and 4 bases from J, with 12 bases in between. Germline CDR1 is MNHEY and CDR2 is SMNVEV (reference sequence). This CDR3 has 15 amino acids. The CDR3: CASSLMSLVYNEQFF. The CDR3 nucleotides read TGTGCCAGCAGTTTAATGTCGCTGGTTTACAATGAGCAGTTCTTC.

In the case of this clonotype: A junction boundary mismatches the germline segment, possibly from a read error. The chain is built from TRBV4-1 and TRBJ1-2; TRBD1 matches 12 bases. The CDR3 sequence is 15 residues long. Germline CDR1 reads MGHRA; CDR2 reads YSYEKL. The DNA of the CDR3 is TGTGCCAGCAGCCAAGCGGGACAGGGGGCTGATGGCTACACCTTC. Translation gives CASSQAGQGADGYTF.

This clonotype has only a few counts. The chain employs TRBV6-5 and TRBJ1-1, with unresolved D. Germline-derived CDR1 and CDR2 are MNHEY and SVGAGI. V lost 4 bases, J lost 1 base, and 7 bases lay in between. The CDR3 runs 13 residues. As DNA, the CDR3 is TGTGCCAGCAGTTTAAACAGGAACACTGAAGCTTTCTTT. Amino acids: CASSLNRNTEAFF.

About this clonotype itself: A much larger clone differs from this one at a single base, so this may be a read error. The rearrangement joins TRBV6-5 to TRBJ2-1, with 9 bases lining up with TRBD1. The end of the DNA is better explained by TRBJ2-7, so the J call may be wrong. CDR3 size: 15 residues. The germline V gene has CDR1 MNHEY and CDR2 SVGAGI. CDR3 loop: CASSYGTGTVNEQYF. The CDR3 bases are TGTGCCAGCAGTTACGGGACAGGGACGGTCAATGAGCAGTACTTC.

This clonotype appeared a few times. This sequence joins TRBV4-1 and TRBJ2-4; D possibly corresponds to TRBD2 (5 bases). Between the trimmed V and J ends, which lost 1 base and 0 bases, there was a span of 10 bases. The CDR3 is 16 amino acids. CDR1 MGHRA and CDR2 YSYEKL come from the germline V gene. Written as DNA, the CDR3 is TGCGCCAGCAGCCAAGTTGAGGGAAAAGCCAAAAACATTCAGTACTTC. Amino acids: CASSQVEGKAKNIQYF.

This chain links TRBV6-1 with TRBJ1-1, with a weak D call TRBD1 (5 bases). V was cut by 1 base and J by 0 bases, with 12 bases left in between. Germline CDR1 and CDR2: MNHNS and SASEGT. The CDR3 extends over 16 amino acids. The CDR3 loop reads CASSEGSGPMNTEAFF. For the CDR3, the DNA is TGTGCCAGCAGTGAAGGGTCAGGGCCTATGAACACTGAAGCTTTCTTT.

This clonotype ranks as medium-sized. V and J are TRBV6-1 and TRBJ2-3; D ambiguous. The CDR3 extends over 14 amino acids. The germline V gene encodes CDR1 MNHNS and CDR2 SASEGT. The V and J ends lost 10 bases and 6 bases respectively, with 20 bases between them. CDR3 region: CATISRIPWDTQYF. The CDR3 coding sequence is TGTGCCACCATTTCGCGGATCCCGTGGGATACGCAGTATTTT.

Remarks on this clonotype: The junction does not match germline at one end; this may be a read error. The V call is TRBV6-2 or TRBV6-3, the J call TRBJ2-2; TRBD1 agrees at 7 bases. The CDR3 is 13 amino acids. The germline V gene encodes CDR1 MNHEY and CDR2 SVGEGT. This CDR3 is CASSGEGQASPVF. As DNA, the CDR3 is TGTGCCAGCAGTGGAGAAGGACAGGCCAGTCCCGTTTTT.

This clonotype is termed medium-sized. This rearrangement joins TRBV12-3 or TRBV12-4 to TRBJ2-1; no clear D. The CDR3 contains 16 residues. V gave up 6 bases and J gave up 4 bases, with 19 bases separating them. As DNA, the CDR3 is TGTGCCAGCAGCCCAACTATAGGACGGGTTTACAATGAGCAGTTCTTC. Residues: CASSPTIGRVYNEQFF.